A single sample gave rise to the 18 T cell receptor beta chains below, sequenced in a study of T cell repertoires in cytomegalovirus infection. These receptors have no identified antigens. MiXCR, run by TCRdb on the reads, gives a single entry per CDR3 protein. The table lists about 110,000 distinct CDR3 sequences, 42% of them singletons. Sample: CD8+ T cells from cultured PBMCs, taken from culture after CMV antigen stimulation. These receptor sequences come from a human donor in good health (CMV status not recorded). Some clones in this sample may be carry-over from other donors' samples.

In this sample, this clonotype turned up a few times. The chain combines TRBV6-5 with TRBJ1-1; 8 nucleotides match TRBD1. V dropped 0 bases and J dropped 1; count of bases not matched to a gene: 7. The CDR3 is made up of 17 amino acids. Germline V gives CDR1 MNHEY, CDR2 SVGAGI. The CDR3 nucleotides read TGTGCCAGCAGTTACTCCGGCCTGGGACAGGCGAACACTGAAGCTTTCTTT. It specifies CASSYSGLGQANTEAFF.

This clonotype was detected ten times or more. The V call is TRBV5-1, the J call TRBJ2-7; 7 bases are shared with TRBD1. After removal of 3 bases from V and 3 bases from J, the junction contained 3 bases not matched to a gene. CDR1 SGHRS and CDR2 YFSETQ come from the germline V gene. This CDR3 region has 13 residues. CDR3 protein: CASSSGTDYEQYF. Written as DNA, the CDR3 is TGCGCCAGCAGCTCCGGGACAGACTACGAGCAGTACTTC. The whole variable domain, filled in from reference TRBV5-1 and TRBJ2-7, reads KAGVTQTPRYLIKTRGQQVTLSCSPISGHRSVSWYQQTPGQGLQFLFEYFSETQRNKGNFPGRFSGRQFSNSRSEMNVSTLELGDSALYLCASSSGTDYEQYFGPGTRLTVT.

This rearrangement joins TRBV4-1 to TRBJ2-2; TRBD2 matches 12 bases. V lost 4 bases, J lost 7 bases, and 10 bases stayed unmatched. The CDR3 loop spans 17 amino acids. Per germline, CDR1 MGHRA and CDR2 YSYEKL. CDR3 nucleotide sequence: TGCGCCAGCAGCCTCACCGCTAGCGGGGGGGCCATCGGGGAGCTGTTTTTT. Translated: CASSLTASGGAIGELFF.

This clonotype has more than one count but fewer than ten. The chain's CDR3 is CASSPPGLAGNEQFF. DNA for the CDR3: TGTGCCAGCAGCCCCCCGGGACTAGCGGGCAATGAGCAGTTCTTC. This chain connects TRBV7-9 to TRBJ2-1; TRBD2 matches 12 bases. V lost 5 bases and J lost 6; bases outside the gene matches: 5. The CDR3 is made up of 15 amino acids. CDR1 is SEHNR and CDR2 is FQNEAQ in the germline V gene (reference sequence).

V usage is TRBV20-1 and J usage is TRBJ2-5; D not resolved. V was trimmed by 0 bases and J by 4 bases, leaving 18 bases between them. The CDR3 spans 16 residues. The V gene's germline CDR1 is DFQATT and CDR2 SNEGSKA (reference sequence). CDR3 protein: CSARDLLDLVGETQYF. DNA of the CDR3: TGCAGTGCTAGAGATCTTCTTGACCTGGTGGGAGAGACCCAGTACTTC.

In its sample, this clonotype was seen a few times. The chain couples TRBV27 to TRBJ1-1; D remains unclear. The germline V gene encodes CDR1 MNHEY and CDR2 SMNVEV (reference sequence). Trimming took 0 bases from V and 1 from J, leaving 6 bases between them. This CDR3 contains 14 residues. The CDR3 sequence is CASSLSFRNTEAFF. The DNA for the CDR3 is TGTGCCAGCAGTTTATCTTTCAGGAACACTGAAGCTTTCTTT.

The rearrangement joins TRBV7-9 to TRBJ1-4; no definite D call. Germline CDR1 reads SEHNR; CDR2 reads FQNEAQ (reference sequence). V was cut by 5 bases and J by 1 base, with 14 bases left in between. CDR3 length equals 16 residues. The CDR3 spells CASSAGRTGTNEKLFF. Written as DNA, the CDR3 is TGTGCCAGCAGCGCTGGGAGGACGGGAACTAATGAAAAACTGTTTTTT.

V usage is TRBV5-1 and J usage is TRBJ1-1; 8 nucleotides line up with TRBD1. The CDR3 extends over 16 amino acids. Germline V gene sequence: CDR1 SGHRS, CDR2 YFSETQ. V shed 0 bases, J shed 2 bases, and the junction held 6 bases outside the gene matches. The chain's CDR3 is CASSLGSRGLNTEAFF. DNA for the CDR3: TGCGCCAGCAGCTTGGGGTCCAGGGGGCTAAACACTGAAGCTTTCTTT.

The V call is TRBV2, the J call TRBJ1-1; 8 nucleotides line up with TRBD1. Germline CDR1 reads SNHLY; CDR2 reads FYNNEI. The CDR3 is 15 amino acids. The junction had 12 bases not matched to a gene; V was cut back by 10 bases and J by 2 bases. The CDR3 DNA is TGTGCCACCGAACAGGGGGTCGGTACTAACACTGAAGCTTTCTTT. This gives the protein CATEQGVGTNTEAFF.

This clonotype was found a few times. The chain combines TRBV7-8 with TRBJ2-7; D possibly corresponds to TRBD2 (5 bases). V lost 5 bases and J 3 bases, leaving 14 bases between the germline ends. From germline, CDR1 is SGHVS and CDR2 FQNEAQ. The CDR3 covers 14 residues. The DNA for the CDR3 is TGTGCCAGCAGCCTAAAGGACGAGGGCTACGAGCAGTACTTC. As protein: CASSLKDEGYEQYF. The whole variable domain, filled in from reference TRBV7-8 and TRBJ2-7, reads GAGVSQSPRYKVAKRGQDVALRCDPISGHVSLFWYQQALGQGPEFLTYFQNEAQLDKSGLPSDRFFAERPEGSVSTLKIQRTQQEDSAVYLCASSLKDEGYEQYFGPGTRLTVT.

This clonotype was found many times. The chain carries TRBV10-3 and TRBJ1-1, with a tentative D call TRBD1 (6 bases). The CDR3 has 15 residues. The germline V gene has CDR1 ENHRY and CDR2 SYGVKD. With 3 bases removed from V and 2 bases from J, the gap between germline ends came to 13 bases. The CDR3 sequence: CAISDAGTINTEAFF. CDR3 nucleotide sequence: TGTGCCATCAGTGATGCCGGGACAATAAACACTGAAGCTTTCTTT.

This chain's CDR3 is CASSERGSPGGYTF. The CDR3 DNA reads as TGTGCCAGCAGTGAACGGGGCTCTCCGGGTGGCTACACCTTC. The V call is TRBV25-1, the J call TRBJ1-2; a weak D match, TRBD1 (5 bases). The germline V gene has CDR1 MGHDK and CDR2 SYGVNS. The CDR3 spans 14 residues. Deletions cut 2 bases from V and 7 bases from J, with 14 bases between.

The chain couples TRBV7-3 to TRBJ1-1, with D uncertain. CDR3 size: 14 residues. CDR1 and CDR2 (germline): SGHTA, FQGTGA. Trimming stripped 2 bases from V and 2 bases from J, with 9 bases between. The CDR3 DNA follows: TGTGCCAGCAGCTTAGGGTTGGGCAACACTGAAGCTTTCTTT. It is translated as CASSLGLGNTEAFF.

The chain joins TRBV6-6 to TRBJ2-5; 9 bases match TRBD1. J was trimmed by 5 bases and V by 6 bases; bases with no gene match: 10. Germline V gene lookup returns CDR1 MNHNY and CDR2 SVGAGI (reference sequence). This CDR3 has 15 amino acids. This CDR3 is CASSYTGGVRETQYF. CDR3 nucleotides: TGTGCCAGCAGCTATACAGGGGGCGTAAGGGAGACCCAGTACTTC.

This sequence joins TRBV12-3 or TRBV12-4 and TRBJ2-1; 7 bases are shared with TRBD1. The CDR3 consists of 16 residues. V trimming: 5 bases; J trimming: 3 bases; junction bases outside the gene matches: 10. CDR3 sequence reads: CASSTPTGSIYNEQFF. The CDR3 nucleotides are TGTGCCAGCAGTACCCCGACAGGGAGCATCTACAATGAGCAGTTCTTC.

J is TRBJ1-5 and V is TRBV19; D is unclear. Germline assignment: CDR1 LNHDA and CDR2 SQIVND (reference sequence). V lost 5 bases, J lost 1 base, and 6 bases lay in between. The CDR3 is 13 residues long. The CDR3 DNA reads as TGTGCCAGTAGTGGACCGAGCAATCAGCCCCAGCATTTT. It codes for CASSGPSNQPQHF.

Many counts were recorded for this clonotype. The rearrangement links TRBV19 to TRBJ1-2; 9 nucleotides agree with TRBD1. From germline, CDR1 is LNHDA and CDR2 SQIVND (reference sequence). This CDR3 has 15 amino acids. J gave up 2 bases and V 6 bases, and 7 bases lay outside the gene matches. CDR3 nucleotide sequence: TGTGCCAGTAGATCCCCCGGGACAGGGAACTATGGCTACACCTTC. Residues: CASRSPGTGNYGYTF.

This clonotype has a single count. This could be a read error, since a much larger clone is one nucleotide away. In DNA, the CDR3 is TGTGCCAGCAGGACAGGGCTCTCCGCTGAAGCTTTCTTT. Translating gives CASRTGLSAEAFF. The chain employs TRBV27 and TRBJ1-1, with 7 bases matching TRBD1. The V gene's germline CDR1 is MNHEY and CDR2 SMNVEV (reference sequence). The junction had 7 bases not matched to a gene; V was cut back by 6 bases and J by 6 bases. This CDR3 region has 13 residues.